This is a list of T cell receptor beta chains from one sample in a study of Graves' ophthalmopathy and Graves' hyperthyroidism. In TCRdb, the multiplex PCR reads were re-called with MiXCR into one record per CDR3 protein. The data hold just over 600,000 distinct CDR3 sequences, with roughly 20% observed a single time. Sequenced: peripheral blood. The receptor set was obtained from a woman younger than 35 with stable Graves' hyperthyroidism. Some clones in this sample may be carry-over from other donors' samples. CDR3s include the opening cysteine and the closing phenylalanine or tryptophan. A D gene is named only where the DNA matches it firmly. Only some rows state a clone size, as once, few, many or a class for expanded clones.

v_gene: TRBV27; j_gene: TRBJ2-2; d_gene: TRBD2; abundance: -; CDR3aa: CASSFPTSGSVTGELFF; CDR3nt: TGTGCCAGCAGTTTCCCGACTAGCGGGAGTGTAACCGGGGAGCTGTTTTTT
v_gene: TRBV20-1; j_gene: TRBJ2-7; d_gene: -; abundance: -; CDR3aa: CSADKRFLGEQYF; CDR3nt: TGCAGTGCGGACAAACGGTTCCTAGGGGAGCAGTACTTC
v_gene: TRBV20-1; j_gene: TRBJ2-7; d_gene: TRBD2; abundance: -; CDR3aa: CSAKGLAPGEQYF; CDR3nt: TGCAGTGCTAAGGGACTAGCGCCGGGGGAGCAGTACTTC
v_gene: TRBV3-1; j_gene: TRBJ2-7; d_gene: TRBD2; abundance: -; CDR3aa: CASSQDILAEASYEQYF; CDR3nt: TGTGCCAGCAGCCAAGATATTCTAGCGGAGGCCTCGTACGAGCAGTACTTC
v_gene: TRBV12-3/TRBV12-4; j_gene: TRBJ1-5; d_gene: -; abundance: many; CDR3aa: CASNGWDQPQHF; CDR3nt: TGTGCCAGCAACGGGTGGGATCAGCCCCAGCATTTT
v_gene: TRBV2; j_gene: TRBJ2-7; d_gene: -; abundance: few; CDR3aa: CASRDVGPYEQYF; CDR3nt: TGTGCCAGCAGGGATGTAGGACCTTACGAGCAGTACTTC
v_gene: TRBV2; j_gene: TRBJ1-6; d_gene: -; abundance: -; CDR3aa: CASSWGRRIGNSPLHF; CDR3nt: TGTGCCAGCAGTTGGGGGCGTCGGATCGGTAATTCACCCCTCCACTTT
v_gene: TRBV28; j_gene: TRBJ2-7; d_gene: -; abundance: many; CDR3aa: CASSLWDTATYEQYF; CDR3nt: TGTGCCAGCAGTTTATGGGACACCGCGACCTACGAGCAGTACTTC
v_gene: TRBV27; j_gene: TRBJ1-6; d_gene: TRBD1; abundance: many; CDR3aa: CASSFGTGPNSPLHF; CDR3nt: TGTGCCAGCAGTTTTGGGACAGGGCCTAATTCACCCCTCCACTTT
v_gene: TRBV30; j_gene: TRBJ2-5; d_gene: TRBD2; abundance: many; CDR3aa: CAWSVGRGKETQYF; CDR3nt: TGTGCCTGGAGTGTAGGGCGGGGGAAAGAGACCCAGTACTTC
v_gene: TRBV6-1; j_gene: TRBJ2-7; d_gene: TRBD1; abundance: few; CDR3aa: CASITGTGSHEQYF; CDR3nt: TGTGCCAGCATAACCGGGACAGGGTCCCACGAGCAGTACTTC
v_gene: TRBV19; j_gene: TRBJ1-2; d_gene: -; abundance: -; CDR3aa: CASSNPGKSADYGYTF; CDR3nt: TGTGCCAGTAGTAACCCCGGAAAGTCTGCGGACTATGGCTACACCTTC
v_gene: TRBV18; j_gene: TRBJ2-7; d_gene: TRBD2; abundance: few; CDR3aa: CASSPSAGGDEQYF; CDR3nt: TGTGCCAGCTCACCATCGGCGGGGGGGGACGAGCAGTACTTC
v_gene: TRBV27; j_gene: TRBJ2-2; d_gene: -; abundance: -; CDR3aa: CASNPQGRGGTGELFF; CDR3nt: TGTGCCAGCAACCCCCAAGGCAGGGGGGGGACCGGGGAGCTGTTTTTT
v_gene: TRBV6-2/TRBV6-3; j_gene: TRBJ2-5; d_gene: TRBD2; abundance: many; CDR3aa: CASTPLAGGLGETQYF; CDR3nt: TGTGCCAGCACCCCCCTCGCGGGGGGGTTAGGAGAGACCCAGTACTTC
v_gene: TRBV28; j_gene: TRBJ1-2; d_gene: -; abundance: many; CDR3aa: CASSPPPGYTF; CDR3nt: TGTGCCAGCAGCCCCCCCCCTGGCTACACCTTC
v_gene: TRBV12-3/TRBV12-4; j_gene: TRBJ2-5; d_gene: TRBD2; abundance: many; CDR3aa: CASNSGAPGTTQYF; CDR3nt: TGTGCCAGCAATAGCGGGGCACCCGGTACTACCCAGTACTTC
v_gene: TRBV18; j_gene: TRBJ1-1; d_gene: -; abundance: -; CDR3aa: CASSPQGRTEAVF; CDR3nt: TGTGCCAGCTCACCACAGGGGCGCACTGAAGCTGTCTTT